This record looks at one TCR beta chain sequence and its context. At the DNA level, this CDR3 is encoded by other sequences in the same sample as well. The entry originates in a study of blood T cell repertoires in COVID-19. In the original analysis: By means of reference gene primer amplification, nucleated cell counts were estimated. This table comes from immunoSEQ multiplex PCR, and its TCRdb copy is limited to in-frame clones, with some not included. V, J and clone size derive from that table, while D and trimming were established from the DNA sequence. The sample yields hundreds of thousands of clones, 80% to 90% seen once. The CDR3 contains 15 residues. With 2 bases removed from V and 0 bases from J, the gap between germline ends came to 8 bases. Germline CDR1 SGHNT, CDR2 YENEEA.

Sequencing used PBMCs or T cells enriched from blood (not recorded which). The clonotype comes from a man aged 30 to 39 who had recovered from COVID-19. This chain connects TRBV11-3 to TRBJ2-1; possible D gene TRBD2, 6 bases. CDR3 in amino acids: CASSLSRGSYNEQFF. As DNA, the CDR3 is TGTGCCAGCAGCTTATCGCGGGGCTCCTACAATGAGCAGTTCTTC.